This TCR beta chain is drawn from a study of T cell changes during pregnancy in multiple sclerosis. Repertoires were generated with immunoSEQ multiplex PCR, while TCRdb's copy carries only in-frame clones and drops some. Among under 45,000 clones listed, about 88% were seen once. This CDR3 is built from 14 residues. Per the germline V gene, CDR1 is SGHKS and CDR2 is YYEKEE (reference sequence). V shed 5 bases and J 2 bases; nucleotides not matched to a gene: 6. This TCR was recovered from a female donor with multiple sclerosis, enrolled in a pregnancy study. The sample in question was CD8+ T cells from peripheral blood mononuclear cells, obtained in the first trimester of pregnancy. This rearrangement joins TRBV5-5 to TRBJ2-7; TRBD1 matches 8 bases. CDR3 protein: CASRSGTGPYEQYF. The CDR3 DNA sequence: TGTGCCAGCAGGTCCGGGACAGGACCCTACGAGCAGTACTTC.